The 15 T cell receptor beta chains presented below share a single source sample, sequenced in a study of shared clonotypes between healthy human individuals (dated by TCRdb to 2018 to 2021). The library was built by means of the immunoSEQ multiplex PCR assay. In TCRdb, the immuneACCESS table is reduced to in-frame sequences with V and J assigned. These tables do not hold every clone; where another copy was compared, an unresolved V gene accounts for under half, and the others remain unexplained. Present in this sample are roughly 1 million clones, about 75% of which were seen just once. Approximately 1.5% of the sample comes from the top ten. The sample comprised memory CD4+ T cells sorted from blood. Read against the paper, the sample's cell subset or site label means: CD45RA-negative fraction. These receptors were collected from a man between 18 and 29 years old in good health.

The CDR3 nucleotides read TGTGCCAGCAGGTCTCTGGCGGGAGCCCTCAATGAGCAGTTCTTC. Translating gives CASRSLAGALNEQFF. The rearrangement uses TRBV2 and TRBJ2-1; 7 bases align to TRBD2. This CDR3 comprises 15 residues. V gave up 6 bases and J gave up 6 bases; unmatched junction bases: 11. The germline CDR1 and CDR2 sequences are SNHLY and FYNNEI. Combining the CDR3 with reference TRBV2 and TRBJ2-1 gives the whole variable domain EPEVTQTPSHQVTQMGQEVILRCVPISNHLYFYWYRQILGQKVEFLVSFYNNEISEKSEIFDDQFSVERPDGSNFTLKIRSTKLEDSAMYFCASRSLAGALNEQFFGPGTRLTVL.

Worth noting for this clone: The junction departs from germline at one end; a sequencing error may be responsible. This chain links TRBV6-1 with TRBJ1-2; unclear D gene. The CDR3 is made up of 14 amino acids. CDR1 MNHNS and CDR2 SASEGT come from the germline V gene. CDR3 loop: CTCLKTGPNYGYTF. In DNA, the CDR3 is TGCACATGCTTAAAGACCGGACCTAACTATGGCTACACCTTC.

The rearrangement links TRBV6-4 to TRBJ1-1; D unclear. V shed 5 bases and J shed 1 base, with 8 bases lying between them. Germline-derived CDR1 and CDR2 are MRHNA and SNTAGT. The CDR3 spans 13 residues. CDR3 sequence reads: CASSTERNTEAFF. CDR3 sequence (DNA): TGTGCCAGCAGTACAGAGCGGAACACTGAAGCTTTCTTT.

V gene TRBV29-1 combines with J gene TRBJ2-7, with 7 bases aligning to TRBD2. The germline V gene encodes CDR1 SQVTM and CDR2 ANQGSEA. Unmatched junction bases numbered 7, after V lost 5 bases and J lost 3 bases. The CDR3 totals 13 residues. CDR3 protein: CSVCPGLSYEQYF. The CDR3 coding sequence is TGCAGCGTTTGTCCGGGACTAAGCTACGAGCAGTACTTC.

The chain recombines TRBV19 with TRBJ2-7, with 7 bases aligning to TRBD1. Germline V gene data show CDR1 as LNHDA and CDR2 as SQIVND (reference sequence). J was trimmed by 0 bases and V by 4 bases; bases with no gene match: 6. The CDR3 is made up of 15 amino acids. The CDR3 coding sequence is TGTGCCAGTAGTAAGGGACAGTTGTACTCCTACGAGCAGTACTTC. Amino acids: CASSKGQLYSYEQYF.

As for this clone: In the same sample, other DNA sequences code for this CDR3. The V gene is TRBV5-1, the J gene TRBJ2-1, with TRBD2 matching over 10 bases. Looked up from germline, CDR1 is SGHRS and CDR2 is YFSETQ. The CDR3 runs 15 residues. The J segment lost 3 bases and the V segment lost 3 bases, leaving 3 bases of the junction unmatched. The CDR3 reads CASSSRTSGYNEQFF. The CDR3 nucleotides are TGCGCCAGCAGCTCGCGGACTAGCGGCTACAATGAGCAGTTCTTC.

This chain links TRBV5-1 with TRBJ2-2; no clear D. In germline, CDR1 is SGHRS, CDR2 YFSETQ. Trimming shortened V by 4 bases and J by 0 bases, and 10 bases separated the two germline ends. The CDR3 sequence is 15 residues long. The CDR3 bases are TGCGCCAGCAGCGAGGACGGAACGAACACCGGGGAGCTGTTTTTT. This gives the protein CASSEDGTNTGELFF.

The genes are TRBV19 and TRBJ1-3; no clear D. The CDR3 extends over 13 amino acids. Germline-derived CDR1 and CDR2 are LNHDA and SQIVND (reference sequence). V lost 8 bases and J lost 0, with 8 bases in between. Here the CDR3 reads CASSGFSGNTIYF. The CDR3 nucleotides are TGTGCCAGTTCGGGGTTCTCTGGAAACACCATATATTTT.

This clone was counted between two and nine times. Other DNA sequences in the same sample also yield this CDR3. V is TRBV30 and J is TRBJ1-1; 8 bases are a match to TRBD1. The CDR3 has 13 residues. Germline V lookup: CDR1 GTSNPN, CDR2 SVGIG (reference sequence). V lost 5 bases to trimming and J lost 0 bases; unmatched junction nucleotides: 2. Here the CDR3 reads CAWRTGLNTEAFF. CDR3 bases: TGTGCCTGGCGGACAGGGCTGAACACTGAAGCTTTCTTT.

This clone was seen more than once but under ten times. This chain joins TRBV6-1 and TRBJ2-7; D call uncertain. Trimming removed 1 base at V and 6 bases at J, with 22 bases between. The CDR3 runs 17 residues. The V gene's germline CDR1 is MNHNS and CDR2 SASEGT. CDR3 sequence reads: CASSEGLASLSFTEQYF. CDR3 in DNA: TGTGCCAGCAGTGAAGGACTCGCTTCATTATCCTTCACCGAGCAGTACTTC.

J is TRBJ1-2 and V is TRBV15; no firm D call. Germline assignment: CDR1 LNHNV and CDR2 YYDKDF (reference sequence). The CDR3 is 14 residues long. The ends were cut back, 1 base at V and 6 bases at J, with 12 bases in the middle. CDR3 sequence reads: CATSRVSQGNGYTF. DNA of the CDR3: TGTGCCACCAGCAGAGTCTCTCAAGGGAATGGCTACACCTTC.

On this clone itself: The identical CDR3 is also encoded by other nucleotide sequences in the sample. The chain combines TRBV7-9 with TRBJ1-1; D not resolved. Deletions cut 5 bases from V and 3 bases from J, with 7 bases between. Germline values: CDR1 SEHNR, CDR2 FQNEAQ (reference sequence). The length of the CDR3 is 12 residues. The CDR3 region has the DNA TGTGCCAGCAGCCACCGGGACACTGAAGCTTTCTTT. Amino acids: CASSHRDTEAFF.

The sample holds a few counts of this clone. This chain connects TRBV10-3 to TRBJ2-5; 7 bases are shared with TRBD1. The CDR3 sequence is 12 residues long. Trimming removed 10 bases from V and 5 bases from J; junction bases left unmatched: 7. Looked up from germline, CDR1 is ENHRY and CDR2 is SYGVKD. CDR3 loop: CATEGAGETQYF. In DNA, the CDR3 is TGTGCCACCGAGGGGGCTGGGGAGACCCAGTACTTC.

The chain employs TRBV20-1 and TRBJ2-1, with D possibly being TRBD2 (5 bases). The CDR3 has 9 amino acids. V was clipped by 7 bases and J by 12 bases, with 10 bases between them. Germline V gene lookup returns CDR1 DFQATT and CDR2 SNEGSKA (reference sequence). The CDR3 coding sequence is TGCAGTGTGGGAGTCCCGCAGTTCTTC. It codes for CSVGVPQFF.

The chain recombines TRBV5-5 with TRBJ2-2, with D tentatively TRBD2 (5 bases). The length of the CDR3 is 18 residues. Germline-derived CDR1 and CDR2 are SGHKS and YYEKEE (reference sequence). Between the trimmed V and J ends, which lost 4 bases and 0 bases, there was a span of 19 bases. The CDR3 is CASSRLRGYDPNTGELFF. CDR3 sequence (DNA): TGTGCCAGCAGCCGGCTTCGCGGGTATGATCCGAACACCGGGGAGCTGTTTTTT.